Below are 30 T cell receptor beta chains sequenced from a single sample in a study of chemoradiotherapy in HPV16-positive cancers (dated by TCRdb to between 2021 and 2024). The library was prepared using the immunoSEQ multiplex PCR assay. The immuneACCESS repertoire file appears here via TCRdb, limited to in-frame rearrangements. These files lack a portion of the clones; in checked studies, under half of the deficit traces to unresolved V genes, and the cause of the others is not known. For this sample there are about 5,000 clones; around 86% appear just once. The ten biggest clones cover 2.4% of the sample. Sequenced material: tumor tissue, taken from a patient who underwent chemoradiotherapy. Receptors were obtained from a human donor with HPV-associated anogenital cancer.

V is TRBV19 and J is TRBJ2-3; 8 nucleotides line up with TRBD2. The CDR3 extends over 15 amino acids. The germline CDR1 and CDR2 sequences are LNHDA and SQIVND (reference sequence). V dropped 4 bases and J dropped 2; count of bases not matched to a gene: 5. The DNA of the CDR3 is TGTGCCAGTAGTACAATAGCGGGGTACACAGATACGCAGTATTTT. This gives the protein CASSTIAGYTDTQYF.

CDR3 bases: TGTGCCAGCGGTGGATCCTGGGGGGAGCCCCAGCATTTT. It codes for CASGGSWGEPQHF. The chain is built from TRBV6-1 and TRBJ1-5; a possible D gene is TRBD1 (5 bases). The CDR3 totals 13 residues. V lost 8 bases to trimming and J lost 8 bases, with 16 bases between them. Germline assignment: CDR1 MNHNS and CDR2 SASEGT.

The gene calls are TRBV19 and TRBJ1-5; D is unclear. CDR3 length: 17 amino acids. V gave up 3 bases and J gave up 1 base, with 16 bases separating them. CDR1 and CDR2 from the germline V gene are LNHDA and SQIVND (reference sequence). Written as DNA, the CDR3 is TGTGCCAGTAGTATCGTGTGGCAGATGGGGAGCAATCAGCCCCAGCATTTT. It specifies CASSIVWQMGSNQPQHF.

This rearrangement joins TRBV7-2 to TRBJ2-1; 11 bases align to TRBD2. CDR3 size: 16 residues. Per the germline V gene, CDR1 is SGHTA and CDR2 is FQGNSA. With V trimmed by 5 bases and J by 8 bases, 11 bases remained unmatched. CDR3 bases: TGTGCCAGCAGCGTTACTAGCGGGAGTATTTTTGATGAGCAGTTCTTC. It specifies CASSVTSGSIFDEQFF.

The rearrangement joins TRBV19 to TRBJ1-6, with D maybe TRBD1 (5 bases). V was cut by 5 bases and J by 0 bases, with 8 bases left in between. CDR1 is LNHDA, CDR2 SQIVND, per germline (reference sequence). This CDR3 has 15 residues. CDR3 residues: CASSWGSSYNSPLHF. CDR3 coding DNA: TGTGCCAGTAGTTGGGGCAGCTCCTATAATTCACCCCTCCACTTT.

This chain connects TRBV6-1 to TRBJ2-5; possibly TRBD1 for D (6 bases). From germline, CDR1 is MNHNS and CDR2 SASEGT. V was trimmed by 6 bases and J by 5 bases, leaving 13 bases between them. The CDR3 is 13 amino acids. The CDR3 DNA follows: TGTGCCAGCAGAAACAGGGCTCGGGAGACCCAGTACTTC. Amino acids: CASRNRARETQYF.

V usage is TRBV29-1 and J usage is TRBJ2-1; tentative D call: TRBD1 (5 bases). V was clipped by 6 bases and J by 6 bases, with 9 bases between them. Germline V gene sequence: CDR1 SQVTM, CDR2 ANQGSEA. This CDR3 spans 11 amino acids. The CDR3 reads CSVADSNEQFF. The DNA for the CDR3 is TGCAGCGTGGCCGACAGCAATGAGCAGTTCTTC.

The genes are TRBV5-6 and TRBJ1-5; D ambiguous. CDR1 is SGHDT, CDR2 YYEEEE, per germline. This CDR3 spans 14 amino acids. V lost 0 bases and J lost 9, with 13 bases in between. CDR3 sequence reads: CASSLGRESRPQHF. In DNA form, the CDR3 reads TGTGCCAGCAGCTTGGGGCGGGAGAGTAGGCCCCAGCATTTT.

For the CDR3, the DNA is TGTGCCAGCAGTTTTTATAACGGGGGGCTCGGAAACACCATATATTTT. It is translated as CASSFYNGGLGNTIYF. The V gene is TRBV28, the J gene TRBJ1-3; possibly TRBD1 for D (6 bases). This CDR3 spans 16 amino acids. Trimming shortened V by 3 bases and J by 4 bases, and 16 bases separated the two germline ends. From germline, CDR1 is MDHEN and CDR2 SYDVKM. Filled out from reference TRBV28 and TRBJ1-3, the complete variable domain reads DVKVTQSSRYLVKRTGEKVFLECVQDMDHENMFWYRQDPGLGLRLIYFSYDVKMKEKGDIPEGYSVSREKKERFSLILESASTNQTSMYLCASSFYNGGLGNTIYFGEGSWLTVV.

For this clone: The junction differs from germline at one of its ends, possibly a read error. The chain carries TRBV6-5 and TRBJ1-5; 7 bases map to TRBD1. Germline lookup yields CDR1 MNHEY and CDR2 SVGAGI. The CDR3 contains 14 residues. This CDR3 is CAGSADRANQPQHF. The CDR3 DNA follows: TGTGCCGGCAGCGCAGACAGGGCCAATCAGCCCCAGCATTTT.

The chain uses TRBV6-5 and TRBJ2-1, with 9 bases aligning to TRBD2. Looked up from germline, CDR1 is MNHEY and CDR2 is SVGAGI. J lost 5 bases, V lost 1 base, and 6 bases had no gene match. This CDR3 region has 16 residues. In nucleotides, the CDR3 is TGTGCCAGCAGTTACTTTGGGGTAGCGGGAGACAATGAGCAGTTCTTC. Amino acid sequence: CASSYFGVAGDNEQFF.

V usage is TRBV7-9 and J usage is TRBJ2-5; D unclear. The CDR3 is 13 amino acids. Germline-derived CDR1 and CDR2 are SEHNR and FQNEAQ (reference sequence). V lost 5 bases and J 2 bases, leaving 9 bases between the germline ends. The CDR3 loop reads CASSPSSQETQYF. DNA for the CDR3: TGTGCCAGCAGCCCCTCCTCTCAAGAGACCCAGTACTTC.

CDR3 bases: TGTGCCAGCAGCAAAGCGGCTAAGGGTTCGTTCGATGGCTACACCTTC. This translates into CASSKAAKGSFDGYTF. The chain recombines TRBV21-1 with TRBJ1-2. TRBV21-1 is marked as a pseudogene. This CDR3 has 16 amino acids.

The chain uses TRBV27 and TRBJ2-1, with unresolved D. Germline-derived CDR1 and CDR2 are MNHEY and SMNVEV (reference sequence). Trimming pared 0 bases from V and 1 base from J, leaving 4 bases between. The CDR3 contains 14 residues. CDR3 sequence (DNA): TGTGCCAGCAGTTTATCGGGGTCCTACAATGAGCAGTTCTTC. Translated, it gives CASSLSGSYNEQFF.

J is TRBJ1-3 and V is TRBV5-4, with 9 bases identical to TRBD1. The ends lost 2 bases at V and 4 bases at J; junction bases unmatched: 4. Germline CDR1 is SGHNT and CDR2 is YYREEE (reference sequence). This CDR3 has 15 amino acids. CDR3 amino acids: CASSFGQGKGNTIYF. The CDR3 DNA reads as TGTGCCAGCAGCTTCGGACAGGGGAAAGGAAACACCATATATTTT.

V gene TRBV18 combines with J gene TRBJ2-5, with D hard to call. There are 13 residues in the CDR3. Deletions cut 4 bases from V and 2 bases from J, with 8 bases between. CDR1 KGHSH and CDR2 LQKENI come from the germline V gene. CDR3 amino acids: CASSRGLQETQYF. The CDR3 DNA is TGTGCCAGCTCACGGGGATTACAAGAGACCCAGTACTTC.

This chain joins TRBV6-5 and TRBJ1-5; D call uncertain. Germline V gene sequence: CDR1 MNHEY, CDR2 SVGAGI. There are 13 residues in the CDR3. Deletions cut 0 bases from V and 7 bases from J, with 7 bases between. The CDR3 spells CASSYSGEQPQHF. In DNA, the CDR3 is TGTGCCAGCAGTTACTCTGGTGAGCAGCCCCAGCATTTT.

CDR3 loop: CASSRQLQETQYF. DNA of the CDR3: TGTGCCAGCAGCAGACAGCTCCAAGAGACCCAGTACTTC. V usage is TRBV6-4 and J usage is TRBJ2-5, with D maybe TRBD1 (5 bases). Germline-derived CDR1 and CDR2 are MRHNA and SNTAGT. The CDR3 sequence is 13 residues long. The V gene lost 6 bases and the J gene lost 1 base, with 9 bases spanning the gap.

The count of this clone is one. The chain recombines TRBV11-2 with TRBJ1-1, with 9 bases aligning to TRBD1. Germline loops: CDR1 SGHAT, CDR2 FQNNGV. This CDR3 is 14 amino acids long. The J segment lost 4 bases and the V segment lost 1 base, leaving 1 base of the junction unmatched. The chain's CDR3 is CASSLGTGATEAFF. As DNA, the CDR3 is TGTGCCAGCAGCTTAGGGACAGGGGCCACTGAAGCTTTCTTT.

The CDR3 reads CASSSNLPPYEQYF. CDR3 bases: TGTGCCAGCAGCTCAAATCTGCCGCCCTACGAGCAGTACTTC. The chain combines TRBV7-2 with TRBJ2-7; D gene unclear. CDR3 length equals 14 residues. Trimming stripped 4 bases from V and 2 bases from J, with 12 bases between. The germline V gene has CDR1 SGHTA and CDR2 FQGNSA.

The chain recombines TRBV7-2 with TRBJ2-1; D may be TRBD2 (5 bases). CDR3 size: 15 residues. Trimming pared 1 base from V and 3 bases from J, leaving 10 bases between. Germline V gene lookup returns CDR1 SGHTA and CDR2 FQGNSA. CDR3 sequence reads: CASSLEVAFYNEQFF. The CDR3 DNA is TGTGCCAGCAGCTTAGAAGTAGCGTTCTACAATGAGCAGTTCTTC. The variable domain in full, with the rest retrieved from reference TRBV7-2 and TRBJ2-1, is GAGVSQSPSNKVTEKGKDVELRCDPISGHTALYWYRQSLGQGLEFLIYFQGNSAPDKSGLPSDRFSAERTGGSVSTLTIQRTQQEDSAVYLCASSLEVAFYNEQFFGPGTRLTVL.

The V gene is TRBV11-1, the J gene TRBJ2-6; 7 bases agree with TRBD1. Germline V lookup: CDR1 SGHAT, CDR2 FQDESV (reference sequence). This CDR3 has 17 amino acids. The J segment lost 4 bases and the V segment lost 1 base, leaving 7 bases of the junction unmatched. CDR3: CASSLEGAMSGANVLTF. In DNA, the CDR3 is TGTGCCAGCAGCTTAGAGGGGGCGATGTCCGGGGCCAACGTCCTGACTTTC.

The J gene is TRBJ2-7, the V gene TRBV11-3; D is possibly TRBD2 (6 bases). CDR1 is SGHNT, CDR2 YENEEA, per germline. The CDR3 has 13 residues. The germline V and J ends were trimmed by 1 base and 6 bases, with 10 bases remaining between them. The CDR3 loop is CASSLGPGGEQYF. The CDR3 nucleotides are TGTGCCAGCAGCTTAGGCCCCGGGGGCGAGCAGTACTTC. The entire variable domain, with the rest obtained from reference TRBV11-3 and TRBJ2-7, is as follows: EAGVVQSPRYKIIEKKQPVAFWCNPISGHNTLYWYLQNLGQGPELLIRYENEEAVDDSQLPKDRFSAERLKGVDSTLKIQPAELGDSAVYLCASSLGPGGEQYFGPGTRLTVT.

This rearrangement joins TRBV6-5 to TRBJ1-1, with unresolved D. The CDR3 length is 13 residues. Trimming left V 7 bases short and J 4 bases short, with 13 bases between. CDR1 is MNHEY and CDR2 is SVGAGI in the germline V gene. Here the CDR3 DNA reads TGTGCCAGCAATAGGAAACCGGGCACTGAAGCTTTCTTT. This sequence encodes CASNRKPGTEAFF.

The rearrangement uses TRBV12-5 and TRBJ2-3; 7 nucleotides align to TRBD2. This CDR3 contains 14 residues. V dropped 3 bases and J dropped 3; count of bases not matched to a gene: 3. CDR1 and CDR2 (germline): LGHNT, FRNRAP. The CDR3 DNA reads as TGTGCTAGTGGTTTAATCGGGGGGACAGATACGCAGTATTTT. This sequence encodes CASGLIGGTDTQYF.

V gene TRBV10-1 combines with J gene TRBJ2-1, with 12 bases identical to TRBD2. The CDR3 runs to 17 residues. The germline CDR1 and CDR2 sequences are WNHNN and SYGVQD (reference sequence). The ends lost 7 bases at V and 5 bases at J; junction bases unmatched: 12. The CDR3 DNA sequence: TGCGCCAGCATAAGGGCTAGCGGGAGGGCCGGGGACAATGAGCAGTTCTTC. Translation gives CASIRASGRAGDNEQFF.

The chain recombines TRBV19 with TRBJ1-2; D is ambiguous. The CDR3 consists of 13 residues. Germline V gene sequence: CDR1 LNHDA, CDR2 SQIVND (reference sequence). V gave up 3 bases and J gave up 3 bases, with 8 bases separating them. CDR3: CASSINPDYGYTF. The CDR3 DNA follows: TGTGCCAGTAGTATTAACCCGGACTATGGCTACACCTTC.

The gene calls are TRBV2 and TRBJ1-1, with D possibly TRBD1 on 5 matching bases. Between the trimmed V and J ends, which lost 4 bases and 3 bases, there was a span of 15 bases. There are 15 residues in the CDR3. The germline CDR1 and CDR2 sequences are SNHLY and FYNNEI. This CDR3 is CASSVGANEDTEAFF. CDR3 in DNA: TGTGCCAGCAGTGTAGGGGCAAATGAAGACACTGAAGCTTTCTTT.

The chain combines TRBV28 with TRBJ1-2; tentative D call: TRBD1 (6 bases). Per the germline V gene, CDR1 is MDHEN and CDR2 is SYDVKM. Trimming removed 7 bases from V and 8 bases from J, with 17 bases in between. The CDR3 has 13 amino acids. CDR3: CASNGRGFVGYTF. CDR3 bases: TGTGCCAGCAATGGCAGGGGATTCGTGGGCTACACCTTC.

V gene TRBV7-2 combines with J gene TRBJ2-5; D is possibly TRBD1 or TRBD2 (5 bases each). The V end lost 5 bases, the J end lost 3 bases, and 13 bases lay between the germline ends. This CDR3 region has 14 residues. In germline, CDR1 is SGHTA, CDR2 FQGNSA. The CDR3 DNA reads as TGTGCCAGCAGCCTTAGCCGGGGCGAAGAGACCCAGTACTTC. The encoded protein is CASSLSRGEETQYF.